A single sample gave rise to the 24 T cell receptor beta chains below, sequenced in a study of blood T cells in healthy people across ages. Together with a sample-barcoded 5' primer, a J-beta primer mix was included in a second PCR lasting 7 to 11 cycles. TCRdb called the 5' RACE reads again in MiXCR, with one record for every CDR3 protein. The sample includes about 1.4 million distinct CDR3 sequences, around 59% seen only once; the top ten take 6.5% to 8.5%. Sequencing was performed on blood. The receptors come from a man younger than 35 in good health.

The chain combines TRBV2 with TRBJ2-2; D is unresolved. Trimming took off 3 bases at V and 0 bases at J, with 5 bases between the two ends. Germline CDR1 and CDR2: SNHLY and FYNNEI. The CDR3 totals 14 residues. Here the CDR3 reads CASSDNPNTGELFF. The CDR3 region has the DNA TGTGCCAGCAGTGATAACCCGAACACCGGGGAGCTGTTTTTT.

The V and J genes are TRBV20-1 and TRBJ1-4; possibly TRBD1 for D (5 bases). V gave up 6 bases and J gave up 8 bases, with 10 bases separating them. CDR3 length: 11 residues. CDR1 DFQATT and CDR2 SNEGSKA come from the germline V gene (reference sequence). In DNA, the CDR3 is TGCAGTGCACCGCAGGGAGAAAAACTGTTTTTT. Its protein product is CSAPQGEKLFF.

The chain is built from TRBV7-6 and TRBJ1-1, with a possible D match to TRBD1 (6 bases). Germline CDR1 and CDR2: SGHVS and FNYEAQ. CDR3 length: 19 amino acids. V lost 5 bases to trimming and J lost 1 base, with 26 bases between them. In nucleotides, the CDR3 is TGTGCCAGCAGCCCAACCCCTTTTTTGAGGGCGACAGGGAACACTGAAGCTTTCTTT. Residues: CASSPTPFLRATGNTEAFF.

The gene calls are TRBV6-2 or TRBV6-3 and TRBJ2-3; D may be TRBD1 (5 bases). The CDR3 extends over 14 amino acids. The germline gives CDR1 MNHEY, CDR2 SVGEGT. Trimming took off 6 bases at V and 2 bases at J, with 12 bases between the two ends. This chain's CDR3 is CASRDPDTTDTQYF. The CDR3 nucleotides read TGTGCCAGCAGAGACCCGGACACCACAGATACGCAGTATTTT.

In this sample, this clonotype turned up a few times. The chain uses TRBV11-2 and TRBJ1-4, with D hard to call. The CDR3 is 13 residues long. V was clipped by 2 bases and J by 8 bases, with 9 bases between them. Germline CDR1 SGHAT, CDR2 FQNNGV. DNA for the CDR3: TGTGCCAGCAGCTTAAAACAGACAGAAAAACTGTTTTTT. It translates to CASSLKQTEKLFF.

The genes are TRBV27 and TRBJ1-1, with a tentative D call TRBD1 (6 bases). This CDR3 has 16 amino acids. Per the germline V gene, CDR1 is MNHEY and CDR2 is SMNVEV (reference sequence). With 4 bases removed from V and 8 bases from J, the gap between germline ends came to 23 bases. Here the CDR3 reads CASSSRGGGSTLEAFF. The CDR3 nucleotides are TGTGCCAGCAGTTCTAGGGGTGGGGGCTCGACCCTGGAAGCTTTCTTT.

The chain couples TRBV5-1 to TRBJ1-2; D is ambiguous. The CDR3 covers 13 residues. Germline V lookup: CDR1 SGHRS, CDR2 YFSETQ. V was cut by 3 bases and J by 3 bases, with 9 bases left in between. The CDR3: CASSSDEDYGYTF. The CDR3 DNA reads as TGCGCCAGCAGCTCGGACGAGGACTATGGCTACACCTTC.

This clonotype was counted a few times. The chain recombines TRBV27 with TRBJ2-5, with no clear D. Germline V gene lookup returns CDR1 MNHEY and CDR2 SMNVEV (reference sequence). V was shortened by 3 bases and J by 5 bases, with 13 bases between the two germline ends. The CDR3 has 14 residues. The CDR3 sequence: CASSFRPGGETQYF. The DNA of the CDR3 is TGTGCCAGCAGTTTTAGACCAGGCGGCGAGACCCAGTACTTC.

This sequence joins TRBV2 and TRBJ2-7, with a tentative D call TRBD1 (5 bases). Per germline, CDR1 SNHLY and CDR2 FYNNEI. Trimming cost V 2 bases and J 4 bases, with 15 bases left between them. The CDR3 spans 15 residues. CDR3 nucleotides: TGTGCCAGCAGTGAAATGGGCAGGGCCCCTTACGAGCAGTACTTC. Translation gives CASSEMGRAPYEQYF.

The chain uses TRBV27 and TRBJ1-4; D gene ambiguous. Per germline, CDR1 MNHEY and CDR2 SMNVEV (reference sequence). V was cut by 2 bases and J by 4 bases, with 5 bases left in between. The CDR3 loop spans 13 amino acids. CDR3 nucleotide sequence: TGTGCCAGCAGTTTACAAAATAATGAAAAACTGTTTTTT. It encodes CASSLQNNEKLFF.

This chain connects TRBV20-1 to TRBJ2-5; 11 positions match TRBD2. V dropped 5 bases and J dropped 2; count of bases not matched to a gene: 4. The CDR3 runs to 14 residues. Germline CDR1 DFQATT, CDR2 SNEGSKA (reference sequence). CDR3 sequence (DNA): TGCAGTGCTCGTAGCGGGGGGGCTCAAGAGACCCAGTACTTC. It encodes CSARSGGAQETQYF.

As regards this clonotype: Its ends do not fully match the called genes, so a read error is possible. This chain joins TRBV29-1 and TRBJ1-1, with D tentatively TRBD1 (6 bases). The germline gives CDR1 SQVTM, CDR2 ANQGSEA. The CDR3 sequence is 12 residues long. As DNA, the CDR3 is TGCAGCGTTGAGCCATGGGACACTGGAGCTTTCTTT. Its protein product is CSVEPWDTGAFF. The full variable domain, rest sourced from reference TRBV29-1 and TRBJ1-1, is SAVISQKPSRDICQRGTSLTIQCQVDSQVTMMFWYRQQPGQSLTLIATANQGSEATYESGFVIDKFPISRPNLTFSTLTVSNMSPEDSSIYLCSVEPWDTGAFFGQGTRLTVV.

This clonotype was seen only a few times. The V gene is TRBV10-3, the J gene TRBJ2-7; D is undetermined. From germline, CDR1 is ENHRY and CDR2 SYGVKD. The CDR3 extends over 12 amino acids. Deletions cut 7 bases from V and 5 bases from J, with 12 bases between. The CDR3 is CAITGYGDEQYF. CDR3 coding DNA: TGTGCCATCACTGGGTATGGGGACGAGCAGTACTTC.

V usage is TRBV6-1 and J usage is TRBJ2-3; 7 positions agree with TRBD2. V gave up 6 bases and J gave up 6 bases; unmatched junction bases: 6. CDR1 and CDR2 (germline): MNHNS, SASEGT. There are 13 residues in the CDR3. The DNA of the CDR3 is TGTGCCAGCAGCGGACTAGATTTTGATACGCAGTATTTT. This sequence encodes CASSGLDFDTQYF.

The chain couples TRBV29-1 to TRBJ1-1; a weak D match, TRBD1 (6 bases). Germline V gene lookup returns CDR1 SQVTM and CDR2 ANQGSEA. The V end lost 5 bases, the J end lost 0 bases, and 16 bases lay between the germline ends. This CDR3 spans 15 amino acids. DNA for the CDR3: TGCAGCGTTCAACGACAGGAAAGCATGAACACTGAAGCTTTCTTT. It translates to CSVQRQESMNTEAFF.

The rearrangement joins TRBV6-5 to TRBJ1-4, with D possibly matching TRBD1 (5 bases). V dropped 6 bases and J dropped 10 bases, with 18 bases sitting between them. Germline values: CDR1 MNHEY, CDR2 SVGAGI. The CDR3 sequence is 14 residues long. CDR3 sequence: CASSYGTADRKLFF. CDR3 coding DNA: TGTGCCAGCAGCTACGGGACCGCCGACAGAAAACTGTTTTTT.

This clonotype was counted between two and nine times. The chain carries TRBV3-1 and TRBJ2-5; D is undetermined. Trimming removed 4 bases from V and 5 bases from J, with 11 bases in between. The germline V gene has CDR1 LGHDT and CDR2 YNNKEL (reference sequence). The CDR3 loop spans 13 amino acids. Here the CDR3 reads CASSRPVLETQYF. The CDR3 DNA follows: TGTGCCAGCAGCCGTCCGGTCCTGGAGACCCAGTACTTC.

V usage is TRBV7-9 and J usage is TRBJ2-3; D is perhaps TRBD1 (6 bases). The CDR3 length is 17 residues. Trimming shortened V by 5 bases and J by 1 base, and 19 bases separated the two germline ends. Germline V gene data show CDR1 as SEHNR and CDR2 as FQNEAQ (reference sequence). CDR3 nucleotides: TGTGCCAGCAGCCCCCGTGGGACACTGAGGGGCACAGATACGCAGTATTTT. Protein sequence: CASSPRGTLRGTDTQYF.

V usage is TRBV27 and J usage is TRBJ2-7; no definite D call. The V gene lost 5 bases and the J gene lost 5 bases, with 13 bases spanning the gap. Germline CDR1 MNHEY, CDR2 SMNVEV (reference sequence). The length of the CDR3 is 13 residues. CDR3 nucleotides: TGTGCCAGCAGTGTGGAGCCAAGGGACGAGCAGTACTTC. This translates into CASSVEPRDEQYF.

The chain links TRBV20-1 to TRBJ2-5; 7 nucleotides match TRBD1. J was trimmed by 5 bases and V by 1 base; bases with no gene match: 4. Germline V gives CDR1 DFQATT, CDR2 SNEGSKA (reference sequence). This CDR3 comprises 13 residues. DNA of the CDR3: TGCAGTGCTAGAGGTCAGGGGGTGGAGACCCAGTACTTC. Protein: CSARGQGVETQYF.

This chain uses TRBV12-3 or TRBV12-4 with TRBJ2-5; D might be TRBD2 (6 bases). The V gene lost 7 bases and the J gene lost 11 bases, with 20 bases spanning the gap. The CDR3 has 13 residues. CDR3 sequence reads: CASKLGRELEQYF. In DNA, the CDR3 is TGTGCCAGCAAATTGGGACGGGAGCTGGAGCAGTACTTC.

The V gene is TRBV27, the J gene TRBJ2-3; tentative D call: TRBD2 (5 bases). From germline, CDR1 is MNHEY and CDR2 SMNVEV (reference sequence). This CDR3 contains 15 residues. Trimming pared 11 bases from V and 2 bases from J, leaving 20 bases between. CDR3 loop: CASSQRRVDTDTQYF. CDR3 nucleotides: TGTGCCTCCAGTCAGAGGCGGGTCGACACAGATACGCAGTATTTT.

The gene calls are TRBV11-2 and TRBJ2-1; 14 bases map to TRBD2. This CDR3 is 16 amino acids long. The junction had 6 bases not matched to a gene; V was cut back by 7 bases and J by 4 bases. Germline CDR1 SGHAT, CDR2 FQNNGV. CDR3 DNA sequence: TGTGCCAGCACCGGGACTAGCGGGGGTCATTACAATGAGCAGTTCTTC. This encodes CASTGTSGGHYNEQFF.

J is TRBJ1-1 and V is TRBV7-9, with D perhaps matching TRBD1 (5 bases). The CDR3 covers 15 residues. With 4 bases removed from V and 2 bases from J, the gap between germline ends came to 14 bases. In germline, CDR1 is SEHNR, CDR2 FQNEAQ (reference sequence). CDR3 in DNA: TGTGCCAGCAGCTCCCTAAGGGGCAGTAACACTGAAGCTTTCTTT. Translation gives CASSSLRGSNTEAFF.